This is a list of T cell receptor beta chains from one sample in a study of blood T cell repertoires in COVID-19. The assay was immunoSEQ multiplex PCR, and TCRdb's table has in-frame clones only and misses some. The repertoire consists of 200,000 or so clones, with around 90% occurring once and the leading ten covering around 0.84%. Input material: peripheral blood. The receptors come from a man between 60 and 75 years old with COVID-19, enrolled during active disease. The CDR3 runs from the conserved cysteine through the conserved F or W. The order of the fields is J gene, D gene, clone size, V gene, CDR3 protein, CDR3 DNA. A D gene is named only where the DNA matches it firmly. Size tells how often a clone was seen (once, few, many) or the class of an expanded clone, and some rows leave it out.

j_call: TRBJ2-7
d_call: -
clone_size: -
v_call: TRBV5-6
cdr3_aa: CASSLGPPRGEQYF
cdr3_nt: TGTGCCAGCAGCTTGGGCCCACCCAGAGGCGAGCAGTACTTC

j_call: TRBJ1-4
d_call: TRBD1
clone_size: -
v_call: TRBV4-1
cdr3_aa: CASSRKRDSEKLFF
cdr3_nt: TGCGCCAGCAGCCGAAAACGGGACAGTGAAAAACTGTTTTTT

j_call: TRBJ1-5
d_call: -
clone_size: -
v_call: TRBV30
cdr3_aa: CAWSPFGQASIWPQHF
cdr3_nt: TGTGCCTGGAGTCCTTTTGGGCAGGCGAGTATATGGCCCCAGCATTTT

j_call: TRBJ2-5
d_call: -
clone_size: -
v_call: TRBV7-3
cdr3_aa: CASSLTRPEGETQYF
cdr3_nt: TGTGCCAGCAGCTTAACCCGGCCGGAGGGGGAGACCCAGTACTTC

j_call: TRBJ2-5
d_call: TRBD2
clone_size: -
v_call: TRBV5-4
cdr3_aa: CASSLSSGGAVPETQYF
cdr3_nt: TGTGCCAGCAGCTTATCTAGCGGGGGGGCGGTACCCGAGACCCAGTACTTC

j_call: TRBJ1-2
d_call: -
clone_size: -
v_call: TRBV18
cdr3_aa: CASSPGLGFDGYTF
cdr3_nt: TGTGCCAGCTCACCGGGTTTGGGCTTCGATGGCTACACCTTC

j_call: TRBJ2-7
d_call: TRBD2
clone_size: -
v_call: TRBV6-1
cdr3_aa: CASSEIGAGDPYEQYF
cdr3_nt: TGTGCCAGCAGTGAAATCGGGGCGGGGGACCCCTACGAGCAGTACTTC

j_call: TRBJ1-6
d_call: TRBD1
clone_size: -
v_call: TRBV11-2
cdr3_aa: CASSPTLGGLSPLHF
cdr3_nt: TGTGCCAGCAGCCCTACATTAGGGGGCCTTTCACCCCTCCACTTT

j_call: TRBJ2-1
d_call: -
clone_size: -
v_call: TRBV9
cdr3_aa: CASSVETVSYNEQFF
cdr3_nt: TGTGCCAGCAGCGTAGAGACAGTCTCCTACAATGAGCAGTTCTTC

j_call: TRBJ1-1
d_call: -
clone_size: few
v_call: TRBV19
cdr3_aa: CASSEQGTEAFF
cdr3_nt: TGTGCCAGTAGCGAGCAGGGCACTGAAGCTTTCTTT

j_call: TRBJ2-3
d_call: -
clone_size: -
v_call: TRBV28
cdr3_aa: CASSLVDRILTDTQYF
cdr3_nt: TGTGCCAGCAGTTTAGTCGACAGGATCTTAACAGATACGCAGTATTTT

j_call: TRBJ1-1
d_call: TRBD1
clone_size: once
v_call: TRBV19
cdr3_aa: CASSKQGATEAFF
cdr3_nt: TGTGCCAGTAGTAAACAGGGGGCCACTGAAGCTTTCTTT

j_call: TRBJ2-7
d_call: TRBD2
clone_size: -
v_call: TRBV28
cdr3_aa: CASSLAGGGYEQYF
cdr3_nt: TGTGCCAGCAGTCTAGCGGGAGGTGGGTACGAGCAGTACTTC

j_call: TRBJ1-2
d_call: TRBD1
clone_size: -
v_call: TRBV4-2
cdr3_aa: CASSQAEQGIYGYTF
cdr3_nt: TGTGCCAGCAGCCAAGCCGAACAGGGGATCTATGGCTACACCTTC

j_call: TRBJ2-1
d_call: TRBD2
clone_size: -
v_call: TRBV4-2
cdr3_aa: CASLSSGSSYNEQFF
cdr3_nt: TGTGCCTCCCTTTCTAGCGGGAGCTCCTACAATGAGCAGTTCTTC

j_call: TRBJ2-7
d_call: TRBD1
clone_size: -
v_call: TRBV29-1
cdr3_aa: CSATGNPYEQYF
cdr3_nt: TGCAGCGCGACAGGGAACCCCTACGAGCAGTACTTC

j_call: TRBJ1-2
d_call: TRBD1
clone_size: -
v_call: TRBV7-2
cdr3_aa: CASSSRRTGVGYTF
cdr3_nt: TGTGCCAGCAGCTCCCGCCGGACAGGGGTTGGCTACACCTTC

j_call: TRBJ2-5
d_call: TRBD2
clone_size: -
v_call: TRBV4-3
cdr3_aa: CASSQGLAEETQYF
cdr3_nt: TGCGCCAGCAGCCAAGGACTAGCGGAAGAGACCCAGTACTTC

j_call: TRBJ1-5
d_call: TRBD1
clone_size: -
v_call: TRBV18
cdr3_aa: CASSYRGRQPQHF
cdr3_nt: TGTGCCAGCTCTTACAGGGGAAGGCAGCCCCAGCATTTT

j_call: TRBJ1-1
d_call: -
clone_size: -
v_call: TRBV3-1/TRBV3-2
cdr3_aa: CASSQGSRGAFF
cdr3_nt: TGTGCCAGCAGCCAAGGCTCTCGGGGAGCTTTCTTT

j_call: TRBJ1-3
d_call: TRBD1
clone_size: -
v_call: TRBV24-1
cdr3_aa: CATSDPGQGTNTIYF
cdr3_nt: TGTGCCACCAGTGATCCCGGACAGGGTACGAACACCATATATTTT

j_call: TRBJ2-3
d_call: TRBD2
clone_size: -
v_call: TRBV5-1
cdr3_aa: CASSLVGLAGEDTQYF
cdr3_nt: TGCGCCAGCAGCTTGGTAGGGCTAGCGGGAGAAGATACGCAGTATTTT

j_call: TRBJ2-7
d_call: TRBD2
clone_size: -
v_call: TRBV5-5
cdr3_aa: CASSRTSGDSYEQYF
cdr3_nt: TGTGCCAGCAGCCGGACTAGCGGAGACTCCTACGAGCAGTACTTC

j_call: TRBJ2-2
d_call: TRBD2
clone_size: -
v_call: TRBV2
cdr3_aa: CASSEFSGTTGELFF
cdr3_nt: TGTGCCAGCAGTGAATTTAGCGGGACGACCGGGGAGCTGTTTTTT

j_call: TRBJ1-5
d_call: -
clone_size: once
v_call: TRBV19
cdr3_aa: CASSRATSYSNQPQHF
cdr3_nt: TGTGCCAGTAGTAGGGCGACAAGCTATAGCAATCAGCCCCAGCATTTT

j_call: TRBJ1-2
d_call: TRBD1
clone_size: -
v_call: TRBV19
cdr3_aa: CASSSFGTGIPNYGYTF
cdr3_nt: TGTGCCAGTAGTTCCTTCGGGACAGGGATTCCTAACTATGGCTACACCTTC

j_call: TRBJ1-2
d_call: TRBD1
clone_size: -
v_call: TRBV11-2
cdr3_aa: CASSLAGGYGYTF
cdr3_nt: TGTGCCAGCAGCTTAGCAGGGGGCTATGGCTACACCTTC

j_call: TRBJ2-7
d_call: -
clone_size: -
v_call: TRBV19
cdr3_aa: CASTVPSVGGYEQYF
cdr3_nt: TGTGCCAGTACCGTTCCCTCTGTGGGGGGCTACGAGCAGTACTTC

j_call: TRBJ2-1
d_call: -
clone_size: -
v_call: TRBV4-2
cdr3_aa: CASSQDRNSRPYNEQFF
cdr3_nt: TGTGCCAGCAGCCAAGATCGGAATAGCAGACCGTACAATGAGCAGTTCTTC

j_call: TRBJ2-1
d_call: -
clone_size: once
v_call: TRBV4-1
cdr3_aa: CASSQEEGARVNEQFF
cdr3_nt: TGCGCCAGCAGCCAAGAGGAGGGGGCAAGGGTGAATGAGCAGTTCTTC

j_call: TRBJ2-5
d_call: TRBD2
clone_size: -
v_call: TRBV19
cdr3_aa: CASSGLAGGEETQYF
cdr3_nt: TGTGCCAGTAGCGGACTAGCGGGGGGAGAGGAGACCCAGTACTTC

j_call: TRBJ1-4
d_call: TRBD1
clone_size: -
v_call: TRBV4-3
cdr3_aa: CASSRGSGTVNEKLFF
cdr3_nt: TGCGCCAGCAGCCGTGGATCCGGGACAGTGAATGAAAAACTGTTTTTT

j_call: TRBJ1-2
d_call: -
clone_size: -
v_call: TRBV7-6
cdr3_aa: CASSLALGTDYGYTF
cdr3_nt: TGTGCCAGCAGCTTAGCGCTAGGAACGGACTATGGCTACACCTTC

j_call: TRBJ1-3
d_call: TRBD1
clone_size: -
v_call: TRBV2
cdr3_aa: CASKRQGAAGNTIYF
cdr3_nt: TGTGCCAGCAAACGACAGGGGGCGGCGGGAAACACCATATATTTT

j_call: TRBJ2-1
d_call: -
clone_size: -
v_call: TRBV27
cdr3_aa: CASSRQASSYNEQFF
cdr3_nt: TGTGCCAGCAGCCGACAGGCCAGCTCCTACAATGAGCAGTTCTTC

j_call: TRBJ1-1
d_call: -
clone_size: -
v_call: TRBV7-9
cdr3_aa: CASSLAEVTEAFF
cdr3_nt: TGTGCCAGCAGCTTAGCTGAGGTAACTGAAGCTTTCTTT

j_call: TRBJ2-5
d_call: -
clone_size: -
v_call: TRBV7-9
cdr3_aa: CASSLASLQETQYF
cdr3_nt: TGTGCCAGCAGCTTAGCGTCCCTCCAAGAGACCCAGTACTTC

j_call: TRBJ2-1
d_call: TRBD2
clone_size: -
v_call: TRBV19
cdr3_aa: CASRIGGNEQFF
cdr3_nt: TGTGCCAGTAGAATCGGGGGGAATGAGCAGTTCTTC

j_call: TRBJ1-6
d_call: -
clone_size: -
v_call: TRBV4-1
cdr3_aa: CASSRGQSSYNSPLHF
cdr3_nt: TGCGCCAGCAGCCGCGGACAGAGCTCCTATAATTCACCCCTCCACTTT

j_call: TRBJ1-5
d_call: -
clone_size: few
v_call: TRBV28
cdr3_aa: CASRQNNQPQHF
cdr3_nt: TGTGCCAGCAGACAGAACAATCAGCCCCAGCATTTT

j_call: TRBJ1-1
d_call: -
clone_size: -
v_call: TRBV28
cdr3_aa: CASILPGVVEAFF
cdr3_nt: TGTGCCAGCATCCTCCCGGGGGTGGTTGAAGCTTTCTTT

j_call: TRBJ1-3
d_call: -
clone_size: -
v_call: TRBV7-8
cdr3_aa: CASSLGTVSGNTIYF
cdr3_nt: TGTGCCAGCAGCTTAGGGACAGTCTCTGGAAACACCATATATTTT

j_call: TRBJ2-3
d_call: TRBD1
clone_size: -
v_call: TRBV9
cdr3_aa: CASSKGQGTDTQYF
cdr3_nt: TGTGCCAGCAGCAAGGGACAGGGCACAGATACGCAGTATTTT

j_call: TRBJ1-4
d_call: TRBD1
clone_size: -
v_call: TRBV6-5
cdr3_aa: CASSLRQGKNEKLFF
cdr3_nt: TGTGCCAGCAGTCTACGACAGGGGAAAAATGAAAAACTGTTTTTT

j_call: TRBJ2-7
d_call: -
clone_size: -
v_call: TRBV27
cdr3_aa: CASSFSTGYEQYF
cdr3_nt: TGTGCCAGCAGTTTTTCAACAGGGTACGAGCAGTACTTC

j_call: TRBJ1-3
d_call: -
clone_size: -
v_call: TRBV14
cdr3_aa: CASSQARGGNTIYF
cdr3_nt: TGTGCCAGCAGCCAAGCCAGGGGTGGAAACACCATATATTTT

j_call: TRBJ2-1
d_call: TRBD2
clone_size: -
v_call: TRBV18
cdr3_aa: CASSTLAGEDNEQFF
cdr3_nt: TGTGCCAGCTCAACTCTAGCGGGGGAGGACAATGAGCAGTTCTTC